This T cell receptor (beta chain) was found in a study of cytomegalovirus exposure and HLA in healthy donors. Comment on this clone: Its specificity is not known.

Study-level results: Only CMV serostatus was available as immune exposure information. The study flagged some 170 TCR beta chains as cytomegalovirus-associated.

The PCR was carried out with 60 Vbeta primers and 13 Jbeta primers. The method was immunoSEQ multiplex PCR; TCRdb's version includes in-frame clones alone and lacks a portion of them. The sample holds 95,000 to 150,000 clones. The V end was cut by 3 bases, the J end by 4 bases, with 9 bases between. This CDR3 is built from 13 residues. CDR1 is SGHVS, CDR2 FQNEAQ, per germline. The TCR was taken from a man in his forties in good health and CMV-seronegative. The genes are TRBV7-8 and TRBJ1-1; unclear D gene. The sample comprised PBMCs. The CDR3 bases are TGTGCCAGCAGCTTTGGGGAGACCACTGAAGCTTTCTTT. Protein: CASSFGETTEAFF. Together with reference TRBV7-8 and TRBJ1-1, the CDR3 gives the full variable domain: GAGVSQSPRYKVAKRGQDVALRCDPISGHVSLFWYQQALGQGPEFLTYFQNEAQLDKSGLPSDRFFAERPEGSVSTLKIQRTQQEDSAVYLCASSFGETTEAFFGQGTRLTVV.